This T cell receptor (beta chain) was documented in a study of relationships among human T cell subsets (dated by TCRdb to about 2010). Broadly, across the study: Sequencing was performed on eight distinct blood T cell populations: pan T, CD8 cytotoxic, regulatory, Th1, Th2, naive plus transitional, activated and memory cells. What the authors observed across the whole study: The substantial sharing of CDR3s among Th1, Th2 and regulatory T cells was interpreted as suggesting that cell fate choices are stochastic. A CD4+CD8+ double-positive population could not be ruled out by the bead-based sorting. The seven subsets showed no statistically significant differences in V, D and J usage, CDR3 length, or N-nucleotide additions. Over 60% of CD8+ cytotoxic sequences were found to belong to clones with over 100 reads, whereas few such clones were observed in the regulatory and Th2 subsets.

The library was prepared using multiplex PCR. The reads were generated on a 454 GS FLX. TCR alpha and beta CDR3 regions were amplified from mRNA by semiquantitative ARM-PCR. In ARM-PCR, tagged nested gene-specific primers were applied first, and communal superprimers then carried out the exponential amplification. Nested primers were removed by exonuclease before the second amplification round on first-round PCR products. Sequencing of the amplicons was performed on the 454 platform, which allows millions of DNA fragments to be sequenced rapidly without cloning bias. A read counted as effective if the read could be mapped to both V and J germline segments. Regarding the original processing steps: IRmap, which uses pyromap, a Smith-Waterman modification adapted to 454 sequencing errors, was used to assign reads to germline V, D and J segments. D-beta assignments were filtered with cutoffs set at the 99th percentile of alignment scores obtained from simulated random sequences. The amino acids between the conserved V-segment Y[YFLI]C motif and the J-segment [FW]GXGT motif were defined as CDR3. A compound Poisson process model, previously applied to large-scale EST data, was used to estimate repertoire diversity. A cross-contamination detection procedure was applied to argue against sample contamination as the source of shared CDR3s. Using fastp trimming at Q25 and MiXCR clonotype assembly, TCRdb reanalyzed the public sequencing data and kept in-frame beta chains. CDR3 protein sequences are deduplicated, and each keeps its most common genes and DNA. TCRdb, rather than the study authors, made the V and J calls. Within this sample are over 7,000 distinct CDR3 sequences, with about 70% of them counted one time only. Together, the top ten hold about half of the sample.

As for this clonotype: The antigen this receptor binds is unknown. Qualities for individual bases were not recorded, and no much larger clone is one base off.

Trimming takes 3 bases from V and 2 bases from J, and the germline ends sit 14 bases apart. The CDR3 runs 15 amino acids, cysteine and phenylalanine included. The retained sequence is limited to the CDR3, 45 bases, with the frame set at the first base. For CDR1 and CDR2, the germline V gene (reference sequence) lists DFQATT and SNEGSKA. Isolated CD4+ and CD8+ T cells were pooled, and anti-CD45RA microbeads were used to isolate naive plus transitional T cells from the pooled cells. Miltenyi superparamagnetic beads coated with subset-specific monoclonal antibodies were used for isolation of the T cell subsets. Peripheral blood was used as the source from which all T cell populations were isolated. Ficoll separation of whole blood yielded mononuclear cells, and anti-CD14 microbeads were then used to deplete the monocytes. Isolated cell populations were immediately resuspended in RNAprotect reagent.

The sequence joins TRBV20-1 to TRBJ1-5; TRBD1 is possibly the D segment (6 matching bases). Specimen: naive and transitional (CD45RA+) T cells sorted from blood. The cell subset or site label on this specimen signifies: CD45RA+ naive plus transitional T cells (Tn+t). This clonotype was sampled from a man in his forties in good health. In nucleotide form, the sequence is TGCAGTGCTAGCGGTGGAGGACAGCGCAATCAGCCCCAGCATTTT. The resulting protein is CSASGGGQRNQPQHF.